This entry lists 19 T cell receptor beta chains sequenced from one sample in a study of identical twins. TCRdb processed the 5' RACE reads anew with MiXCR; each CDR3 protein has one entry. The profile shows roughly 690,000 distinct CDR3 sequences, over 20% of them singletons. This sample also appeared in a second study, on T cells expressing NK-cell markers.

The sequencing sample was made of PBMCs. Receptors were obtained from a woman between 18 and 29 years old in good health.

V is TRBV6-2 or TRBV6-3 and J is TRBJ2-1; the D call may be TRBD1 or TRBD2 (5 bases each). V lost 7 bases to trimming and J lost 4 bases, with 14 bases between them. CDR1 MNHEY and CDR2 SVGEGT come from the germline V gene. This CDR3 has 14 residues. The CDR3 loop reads CASNSPGPYNEQFF. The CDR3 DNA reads TGTGCCAGCAATTCGCCGGGGCCTTACAATGAGCAGTTCTTC.

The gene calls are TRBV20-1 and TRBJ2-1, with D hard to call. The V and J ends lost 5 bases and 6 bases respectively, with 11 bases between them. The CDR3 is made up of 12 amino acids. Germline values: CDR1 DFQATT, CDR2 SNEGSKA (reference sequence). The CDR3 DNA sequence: TGCAGTGCTGAGGAAGGAGCCAATGAGCAGTTCTTC. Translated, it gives CSAEEGANEQFF.

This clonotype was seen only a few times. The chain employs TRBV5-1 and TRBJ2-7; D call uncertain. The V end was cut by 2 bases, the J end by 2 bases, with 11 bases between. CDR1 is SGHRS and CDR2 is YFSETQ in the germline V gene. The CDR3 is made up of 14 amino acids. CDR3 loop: CASSFTADTYEQYF. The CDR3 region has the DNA TGCGCCAGCAGCTTTACAGCCGATACCTACGAGCAGTACTTC. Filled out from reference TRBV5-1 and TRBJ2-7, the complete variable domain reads KAGVTQTPRYLIKTRGQQVTLSCSPISGHRSVSWYQQTPGQGLQFLFEYFSETQRNKGNFPGRFSGRQFSNSRSEMNVSTLELGDSALYLCASSFTADTYEQYFGPGTRLTVT.

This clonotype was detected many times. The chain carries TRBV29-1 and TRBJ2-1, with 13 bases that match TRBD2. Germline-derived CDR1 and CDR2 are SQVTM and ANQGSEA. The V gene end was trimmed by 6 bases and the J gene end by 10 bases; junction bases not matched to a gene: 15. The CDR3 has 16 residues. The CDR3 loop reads CSVTGSGTSGAGEQFF. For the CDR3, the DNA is TGCAGCGTGACCGGTTCCGGGACTAGCGGGGCGGGCGAGCAGTTCTTC.

CDR3: CASNPNTVTSTDTQYF. The CDR3 DNA sequence: TGTGCCAGCAATCCAAATACAGTCACTAGCACAGATACGCAGTATTTT. This chain links TRBV6-1 with TRBJ2-3; D is uncertain. Germline V gives CDR1 MNHNS, CDR2 SASEGT. Trimming stripped 7 bases from V and 0 bases from J, with 17 bases between. The CDR3 covers 16 residues.

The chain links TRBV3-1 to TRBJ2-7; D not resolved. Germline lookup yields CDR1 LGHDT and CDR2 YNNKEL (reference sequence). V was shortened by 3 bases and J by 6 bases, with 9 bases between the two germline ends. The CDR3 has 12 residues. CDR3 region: CASSQSKGEQYF. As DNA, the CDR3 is TGTGCCAGCAGCCAGTCCAAGGGCGAGCAGTACTTC.

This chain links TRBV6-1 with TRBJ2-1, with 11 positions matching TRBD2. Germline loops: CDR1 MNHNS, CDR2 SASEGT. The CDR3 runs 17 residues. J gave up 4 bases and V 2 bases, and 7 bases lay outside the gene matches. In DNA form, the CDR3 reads TGTGCCAGCAGTGAACGACTAGCGGGGCTGTATTACAATGAGCAGTTCTTC. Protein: CASSERLAGLYYNEQFF.

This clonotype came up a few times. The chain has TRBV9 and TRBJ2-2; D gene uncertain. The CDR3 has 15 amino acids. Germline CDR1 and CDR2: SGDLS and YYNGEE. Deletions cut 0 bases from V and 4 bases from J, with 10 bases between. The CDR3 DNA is TGTGCCAGCAGCGTAGACTGGGTCGGCACCGGGGAGCTGTTTTTT. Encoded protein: CASSVDWVGTGELFF.

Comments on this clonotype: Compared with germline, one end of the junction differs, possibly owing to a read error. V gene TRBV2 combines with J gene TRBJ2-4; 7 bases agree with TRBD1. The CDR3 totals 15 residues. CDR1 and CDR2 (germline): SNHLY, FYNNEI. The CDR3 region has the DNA TGTGCCATACACGGAACCGGGACAGCCAAAAACATTGAGTACTTC. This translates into CAIHGTGTAKNIEYF. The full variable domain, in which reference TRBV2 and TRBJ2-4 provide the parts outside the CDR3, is EPEVTQTPSHQVTQMGQEVILRCVPISNHLYFYWYRQILGQKVEFLVSFYNNEISEKSEIFDDQFSVERPDGSNFTLKIRSTKLEDSAMYFCAIHGTGTAKNIEYFGAGTRLSVL.

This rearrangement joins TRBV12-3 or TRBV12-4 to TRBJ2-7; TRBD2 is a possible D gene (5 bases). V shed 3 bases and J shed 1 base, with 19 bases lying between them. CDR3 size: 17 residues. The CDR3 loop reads CASSLIEGGLSSYEQYF. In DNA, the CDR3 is TGTGCCAGCAGTTTGATCGAGGGCGGCCTTTCGTCCTACGAGCAGTACTTC.

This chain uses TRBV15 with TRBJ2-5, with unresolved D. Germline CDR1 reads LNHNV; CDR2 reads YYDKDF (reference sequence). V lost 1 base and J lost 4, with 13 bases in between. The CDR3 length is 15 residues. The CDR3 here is CATSRVNAVGETQYF. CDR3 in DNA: TGTGCCACCAGCAGAGTAAACGCCGTTGGAGAGACCCAGTACTTC.

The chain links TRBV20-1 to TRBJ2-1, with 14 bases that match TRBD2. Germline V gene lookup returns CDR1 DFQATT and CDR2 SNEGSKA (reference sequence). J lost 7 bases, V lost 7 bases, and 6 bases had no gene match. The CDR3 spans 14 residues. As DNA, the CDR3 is TGCAGTGGGACCGGGACTAGCGGGGGTAATGAGCAGTTCTTC. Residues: CSGTGTSGGNEQFF.

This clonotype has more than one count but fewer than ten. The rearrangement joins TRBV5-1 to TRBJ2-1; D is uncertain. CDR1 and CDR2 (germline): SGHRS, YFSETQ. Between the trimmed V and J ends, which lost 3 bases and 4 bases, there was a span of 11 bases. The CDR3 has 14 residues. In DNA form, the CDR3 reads TGCGCCAGCAGCTCAGTCACTGCATACAATGAGCAGTTCTTC. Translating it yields CASSSVTAYNEQFF.

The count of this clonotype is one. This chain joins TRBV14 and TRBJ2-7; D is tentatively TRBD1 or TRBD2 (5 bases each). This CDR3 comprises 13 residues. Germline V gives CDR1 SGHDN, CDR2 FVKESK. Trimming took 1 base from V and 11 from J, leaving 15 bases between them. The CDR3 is CASSQGWGTTEYF. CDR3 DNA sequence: TGTGCCAGCAGCCAAGGCTGGGGGACCACGGAGTACTTC.

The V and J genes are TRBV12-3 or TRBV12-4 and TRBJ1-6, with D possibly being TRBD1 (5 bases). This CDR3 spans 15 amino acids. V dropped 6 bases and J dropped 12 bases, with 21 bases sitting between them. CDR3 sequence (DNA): TGTGCCAGCAGGCGCCTAGCGCAGGGAAGGGTACCCCTCCACTTT. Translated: CASRRLAQGRVPLHF.

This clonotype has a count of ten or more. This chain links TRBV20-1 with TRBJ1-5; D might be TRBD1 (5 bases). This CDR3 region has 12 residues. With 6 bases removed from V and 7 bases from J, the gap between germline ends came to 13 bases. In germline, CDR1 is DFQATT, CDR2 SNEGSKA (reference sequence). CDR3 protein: CSAAGPGQPQHF. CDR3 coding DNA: TGCAGTGCCGCAGGGCCTGGACAGCCCCAGCATTTT.

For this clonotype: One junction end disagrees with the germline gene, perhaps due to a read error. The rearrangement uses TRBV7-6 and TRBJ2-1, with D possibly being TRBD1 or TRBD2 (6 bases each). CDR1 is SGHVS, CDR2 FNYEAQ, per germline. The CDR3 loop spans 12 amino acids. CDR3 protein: CASSLNEGGFQF. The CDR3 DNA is TGTGCCAGCAGCTTAAATGAGGGGGGCTTCCAATTC.

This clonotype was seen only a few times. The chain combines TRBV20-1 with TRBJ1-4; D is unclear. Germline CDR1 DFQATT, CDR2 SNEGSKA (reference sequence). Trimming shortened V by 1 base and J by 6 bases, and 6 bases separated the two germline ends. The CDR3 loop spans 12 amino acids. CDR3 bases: TGCAGTGCTAGAGGAGGAGATGAAAAACTGTTTTTT. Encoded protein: CSARGGDEKLFF.

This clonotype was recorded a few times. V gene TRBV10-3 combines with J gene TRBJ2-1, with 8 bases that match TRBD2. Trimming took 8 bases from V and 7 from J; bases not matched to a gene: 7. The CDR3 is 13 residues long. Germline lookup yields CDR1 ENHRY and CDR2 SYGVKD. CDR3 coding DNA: TGTGCCATCGAGGGGACTAGTGAGAATGAGCAGTTCTTC. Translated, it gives CAIEGTSENEQFF.